A selection of T cell receptor beta chains follows, all from one sample in a study of T cell repertoires in cytomegalovirus infection. TCRdb fed the reads into MiXCR, producing one record per CDR3 protein. The sample has roughly 230,000 distinct CDR3 sequences, over 15% seen once. The specimen sequenced was CD8+ T cells from PBMCs. The receptors here all came from a human donor in good health (CMV status not recorded). Some clones in this sample may be carry-over from other donors' samples. Both conserved end residues are part of each CDR3. D genes are given only for firm matches. Clone sizes are given selectively: once, few, many, or a class where the clone is expanded.

j_call	clone_size	v_call	d_call	cdr3_aa	cdr3_nt
TRBJ2-1	.	TRBV29-1	.	CSVESGLDSNEQFF	TGCAGCGTTGAAAGTGGGCTCGACTCCAATGAGCAGTTCTTC
TRBJ1-5	many	TRBV6-5	.	CASRGENQPQHF	TGTGCCAGCAGGGGAGAGAATCAGCCCCAGCATTTT
TRBJ2-1	many	TRBV7-6	TRBD2	CASSPQGLGDEQFF	TGTGCCAGCAGCCCCCAGGGACTAGGGGATGAGCAGTTCTTC
TRBJ2-7	.	TRBV4-1	.	CASSQLVDGTYEQYF	TGCGCCAGCAGCCAATTGGTGGACGGTACCTACGAGCAGTACTTC
TRBJ2-2	.	TRBV7-9	.	CASSSARGIGELFF	TGTGCCAGCAGCTCAGCCCGGGGAATCGGGGAGCTGTTTTTT
TRBJ1-1	few	TRBV12-3/TRBV12-4	.	CASSFEGWATEAFF	TGTGCCAGCAGTTTTGAGGGTTGGGCGACGGAAGCTTTCTTT
TRBJ2-1	many	TRBV14	TRBD2	CASSRLAGNNEQFF	TGTGCCAGCAGCCGGCTAGCGGGGAATAATGAGCAGTTCTTC
TRBJ1-5	many	TRBV6-2/TRBV6-3	.	CASSYSPSMAHSQPQHF	TGTGCCAGCAGTTACAGCCCCTCCATGGCCCATAGTCAGCCCCAGCATTTT
TRBJ2-5	.	TRBV28	.	CASSRRGGFQETQYF	TGTGCCAGCAGCCGGAGGGGCGGGTTTCAAGAGACCCAGTACTTC
TRBJ1-1	many	TRBV7-9	.	CASSLGGRNTEAFF	TGTGCCAGCAGCTTAGGAGGGAGAAACACTGAAGCTTTCTTT
TRBJ2-3	few	TRBV28	TRBD1	CASSFIPSTRHRQGASSTDTQYF	TGTGCCAGCAGTTTTATCCCCTCTACCAGGCACAGACAGGGGGCTTCTAGCACAGATACGCAGTATTTT
TRBJ2-5	.	TRBV5-5	.	CASSAGLTGLQETQYF	TGTGCCAGCAGCGCGGGACTGACAGGACTGCAAGAGACCCAGTACTTC
TRBJ2-2	many	TRBV4-2	.	CASSQGLVNTGELFF	TGTGCCAGCAGCCAAGGACTAGTCAACACCGGGGAGCTGTTTTTT
TRBJ1-6	.	TRBV14	.	CASSQEGPGNSPLHF	TGTGCCAGCAGCCAAGAAGGGCCTGGAAATTCACCCCTCCACTTT
TRBJ1-1	few	TRBV20-1	.	CSARPIIGGVRANTEAFF	TGCAGTGCTAGACCCATTATCGGGGGAGTCAGGGCGAACACTGAAGCTTTCTTT